This T cell receptor beta chain stems from a study of T cells in narcolepsy. Study as a whole: Donors had narcolepsy type 1 or type 2, or were healthy controls. Study-level results: Same-patient CSF and blood CD4+ T cell clonotypes included HCRT-specific and TRIB2-specific autoreactive ones. In some patient and control memory CD4+ samples, autoreactive clones were absent. Autoreactive clonotypes reportedly recurred in blood of same and different patients, not controls.

Trimming cost V 4 bases and J 5 bases; bases outside gene matches: 4. The CDR3 runs to 16 residues. Germline-derived CDR1 and CDR2 are SGHTA and FQGNSA. Method: immunoSEQ multiplex PCR; TCRdb's copy keeps in-frame clones and lacks some. Among tens of thousands of clones listed, around four fifths were seen once. About this clone: The antigen remains unidentified.

Input material: memory (CD45RA-) CD4+ T cells from blood. The genes are TRBV7-2 and TRBJ2-2; 13 positions agree with TRBD2. The origin of this receptor is a human donor in good health. This chain's CDR3 is CASSSTSGGVTGELFF. CDR3 DNA sequence: TGTGCCAGCAGCTCTACTAGCGGGGGGGTTACCGGGGAGCTGTTTTTT.